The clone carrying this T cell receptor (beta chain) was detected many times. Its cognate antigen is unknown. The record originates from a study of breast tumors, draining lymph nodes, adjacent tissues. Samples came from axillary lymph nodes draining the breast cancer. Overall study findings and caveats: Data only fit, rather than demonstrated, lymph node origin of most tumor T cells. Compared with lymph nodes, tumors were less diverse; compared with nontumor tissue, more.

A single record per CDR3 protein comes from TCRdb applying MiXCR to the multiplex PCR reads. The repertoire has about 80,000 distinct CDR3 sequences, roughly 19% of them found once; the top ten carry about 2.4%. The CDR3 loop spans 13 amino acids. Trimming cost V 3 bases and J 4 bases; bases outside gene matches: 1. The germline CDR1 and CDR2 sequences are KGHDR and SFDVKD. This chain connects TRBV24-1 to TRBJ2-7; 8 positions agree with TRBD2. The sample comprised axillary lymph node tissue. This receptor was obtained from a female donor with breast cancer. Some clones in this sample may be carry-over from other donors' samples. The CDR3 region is CATSDGGRYEQYF. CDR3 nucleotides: TGTGCCACCAGTGATGGCGGGAGGTACGAGCAGTACTTC.